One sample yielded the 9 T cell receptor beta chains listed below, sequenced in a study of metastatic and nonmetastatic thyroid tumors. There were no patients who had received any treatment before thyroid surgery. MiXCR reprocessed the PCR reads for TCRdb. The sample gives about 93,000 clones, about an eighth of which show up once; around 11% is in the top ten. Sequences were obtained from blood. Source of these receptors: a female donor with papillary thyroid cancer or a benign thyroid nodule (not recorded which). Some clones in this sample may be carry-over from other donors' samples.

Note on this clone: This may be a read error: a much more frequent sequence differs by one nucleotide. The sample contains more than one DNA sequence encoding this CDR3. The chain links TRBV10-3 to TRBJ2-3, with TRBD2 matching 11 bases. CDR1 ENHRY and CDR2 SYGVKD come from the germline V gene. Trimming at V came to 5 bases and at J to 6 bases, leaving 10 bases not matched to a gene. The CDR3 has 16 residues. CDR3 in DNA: TGTGCCATCAGTCACCTTAGCGGGAGGGCGGTTGATACGCAGTATTTT. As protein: CAISHLSGRAVDTQYF.

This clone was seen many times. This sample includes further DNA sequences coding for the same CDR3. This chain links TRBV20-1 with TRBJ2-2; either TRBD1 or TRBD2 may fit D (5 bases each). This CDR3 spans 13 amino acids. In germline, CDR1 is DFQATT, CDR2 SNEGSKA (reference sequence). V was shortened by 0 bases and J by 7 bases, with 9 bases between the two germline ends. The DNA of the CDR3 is TGCAGTGCTAGAGATGGGGGTTTCGGGGAGCTGTTTTTT. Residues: CSARDGGFGELFF.

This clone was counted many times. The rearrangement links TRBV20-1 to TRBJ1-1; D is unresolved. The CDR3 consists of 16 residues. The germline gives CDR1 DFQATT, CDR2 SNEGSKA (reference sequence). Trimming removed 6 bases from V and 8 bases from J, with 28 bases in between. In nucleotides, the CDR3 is TGCAGTGCCCATGAATCCGGGAGCAGGTATCAAGGGGAAGCTTTCTTT. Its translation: CSAHESGSRYQGEAFF.

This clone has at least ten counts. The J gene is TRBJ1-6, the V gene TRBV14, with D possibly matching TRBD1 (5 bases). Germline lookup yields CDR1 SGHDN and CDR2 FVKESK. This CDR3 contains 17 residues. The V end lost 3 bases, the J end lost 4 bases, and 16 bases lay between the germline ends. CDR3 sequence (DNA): TGTGCCAGCAGCCACACCTTTGGGACGGTTTATAATTCACCCCTCCACTTT. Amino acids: CASSHTFGTVYNSPLHF.

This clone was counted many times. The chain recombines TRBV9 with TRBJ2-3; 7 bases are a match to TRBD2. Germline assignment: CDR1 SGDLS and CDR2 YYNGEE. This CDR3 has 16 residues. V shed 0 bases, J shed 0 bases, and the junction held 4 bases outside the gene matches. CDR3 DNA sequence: TGTGCCAGCAGCGTAGGGTCTAGCGGAAGCACAGATACGCAGTATTTT. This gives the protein CASSVGSSGSTDTQYF.

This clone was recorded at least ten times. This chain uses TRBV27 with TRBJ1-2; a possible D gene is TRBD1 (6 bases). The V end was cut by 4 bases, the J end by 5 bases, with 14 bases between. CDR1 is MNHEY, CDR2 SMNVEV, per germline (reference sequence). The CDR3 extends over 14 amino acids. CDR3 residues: CASSSMDSAYGYTF. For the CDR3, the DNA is TGTGCCAGCAGTTCAATGGACAGCGCGTATGGCTACACCTTC.

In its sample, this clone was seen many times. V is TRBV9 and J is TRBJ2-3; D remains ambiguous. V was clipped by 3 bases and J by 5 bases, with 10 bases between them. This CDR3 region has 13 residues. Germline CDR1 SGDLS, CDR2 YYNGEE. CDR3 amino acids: CASSGNQLDTQYF. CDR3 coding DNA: TGTGCCAGCAGCGGTAACCAATTAGATACGCAGTATTTT.

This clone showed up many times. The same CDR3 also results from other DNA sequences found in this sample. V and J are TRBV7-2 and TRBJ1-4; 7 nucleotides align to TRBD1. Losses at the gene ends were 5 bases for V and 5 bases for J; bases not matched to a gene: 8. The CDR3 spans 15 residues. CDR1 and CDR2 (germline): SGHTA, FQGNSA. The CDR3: CASSRQGGDNEKLFF. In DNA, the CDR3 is TGTGCCAGCAGCAGACAGGGAGGGGACAATGAAAAACTGTTTTTT.

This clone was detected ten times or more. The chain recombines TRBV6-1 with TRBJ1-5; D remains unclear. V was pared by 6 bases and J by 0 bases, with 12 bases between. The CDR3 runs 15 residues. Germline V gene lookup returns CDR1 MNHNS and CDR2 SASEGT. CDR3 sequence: CASRVSGDSNQPQHF. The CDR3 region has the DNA TGTGCCAGCAGAGTCTCCGGGGATAGCAATCAGCCCCAGCATTTT.